Listed below are T cell receptor beta chains from one sample, sequenced in a study of radiotherapy plus CTLA-4 blockade in lung cancer. The assay was immunoSEQ multiplex PCR, and TCRdb's table has in-frame clones only and misses some. The sample contains fewer than 150,000 clones, about 83% of which appear only once. The sequences come from peripheral blood, collected from a patient treated with radiotherapy plus ipilimumab. The receptors here all came from a human donor with non-small cell lung cancer who had a partial response to radiotherapy plus ipilimumab. CDR3s include the opening cysteine and the closing phenylalanine or tryptophan. A D gene is named only where the DNA matches it firmly. Clone size is given for some rows only: seen once, a few or many times, or a class if the clone is expanded.

clone_size d_call j_call v_call cdr3_aa cdr3_nt
- - TRBJ2-7 TRBV2 CASSPNYEQYF TGTGCCAGCAGCCCTAACTACGAGCAGTACTTC
- TRBD2 TRBJ2-7 TRBV11-2 CASSLEAGTSYEQYF TGTGCCAGCAGCTTAGAGGCTGGGACTAGCTACGAGCAGTACTTC
- TRBD1 TRBJ1-5 TRBV18 CASSPGQGNNQPQHF TGTGCCAGCTCACCGGGACAGGGCAACAATCAGCCCCAGCATTTT
- - TRBJ2-1 TRBV28 CASSPYFNEQFF TGTGCCAGCAGTCCCTATTTTAATGAGCAGTTCTTC
- - TRBJ2-1 TRBV5-1 CASSFGGAYNEQFF TGCGCCAGCAGCTTCGGGGGAGCGTACAATGAGCAGTTCTTC
- TRBD2 TRBJ2-1 TRBV5-1 CASSLGLADINEQFF TGCGCCAGCAGCTTGGGCCTAGCGGATATCAATGAGCAGTTCTTC
- TRBD1 TRBJ1-4 TRBV7-9 CASSLLQGQGVNEKLFF TGTGCCAGCAGCCTCCTCCAGGGACAGGGCGTTAATGAAAAACTGTTTTTT
- TRBD1 TRBJ1-5 TRBV7-6 CASSLAGGRGNQPQHF TGTGCCAGCAGCTTAGCAGGGGGCAGGGGCAATCAGCCCCAGCATTTT
- TRBD2 TRBJ2-1 TRBV2 CATGLAGENEQFF TGTGCCACCGGACTAGCGGGAGAGAATGAGCAGTTCTTC
- TRBD1 TRBJ1-1 TRBV2 CASTRTGGNTEAFF TGTGCCAGCACCAGGACAGGGGGGAACACTGAAGCTTTCTTT
- TRBD1 TRBJ1-1 TRBV29-1 CSVRGQGNTEAFF TGCAGCGTGAGGGGACAGGGAAACACTGAAGCTTTCTTT
- TRBD2 TRBJ2-1 TRBV28 CATSGLAGGYEQFF TGTGCCACCTCAGGACTAGCGGGAGGCTATGAGCAGTTCTTC
many - TRBJ1-4 TRBV18 CASSREAGEHPNEKLFF TGTGCCAGCTCACGTGAGGCCGGCGAACACCCGAATGAAAAACTGTTTTTT
- TRBD2 TRBJ2-1 TRBV2 CASSEFPSGYNEQFF TGTGCCAGCAGTGAATTTCCTAGCGGCTACAATGAGCAGTTCTTC
- - TRBJ2-4 TRBV5-4 CASSLQGGNIQYF TGTGCCAGCAGCTTGCAGGGTGGAAACATTCAGTACTTC
once TRBD2 TRBJ2-1 TRBV28 CASTTHGTSGRHEQFF TGTGCCAGCACCACTCACGGGACTAGCGGGAGGCATGAGCAGTTCTTC
- - TRBJ2-1 TRBV7-3 CASSSLKGGEASYNEQFF TGTGCCAGCAGCTCCTTAAAAGGCGGGGAGGCTTCCTACAATGAGCAGTTCTTC
once - TRBJ1-5 TRBV27 CASSPRPGGRNPTSNQPQHF TGTGCCAGCAGTCCCCGACCGGGTGGCAGAAATCCAACTAGCAATCAGCCCCAGCATTTT
- - TRBJ2-7 TRBV6-1 CASSEGGASLYEQYF TGTGCCAGCAGTGAAGGAGGCGCCAGCCTCTACGAGCAGTACTTC
once TRBD1 TRBJ2-2 TRBV11-1 CASSLGTGGSGELFF TGTGCCAGCAGCTTAGGGACAGGGGGCTCCGGGGAGCTGTTTTTT
- TRBD1 TRBJ2-7 TRBV6-6 CASSLQGATYEQYF TGTGCCAGCAGCCTACAGGGGGCCACTTACGAGCAGTACTTC
- - TRBJ2-2 TRBV29-1 CSVERANTGELFF TGCAGCGTTGAACGGGCGAACACCGGGGAGCTGTTTTTT
many - TRBJ1-4 TRBV18 CASSLSTRTNEKLFF TGTGCCAGCTCACTCTCTACTCGCACTAATGAAAAACTGTTTTTT
- TRBD1 TRBJ2-5 TRBV29-1 CSVAGTGGVEPQETQYF TGCAGCGTCGCCGGGACAGGGGGCGTTGAACCTCAAGAGACCCAGTACTTC
- - TRBJ1-4 TRBV2 CASTRAGANEKLFF TGTGCCAGCACCAGGGCCGGCGCTAATGAAAAACTGTTTTTT
- - TRBJ2-1 TRBV2 CASSEGFGLTGKSVSYNEQFF TGTGCCAGCAGTGAAGGATTTGGCTTAACAGGGAAGAGCGTCTCCTACAATGAGCAGTTCTTC
- - TRBJ2-7 TRBV5-1 CASSLSGVRVSGEQYF TGCGCCAGCAGCTTGAGTGGGGTGAGGGTTTCGGGAGAGCAGTACTTC
- - TRBJ2-2 TRBV13 CASSPYTGELFF TGTGCCAGCAGCCCGTACACCGGGGAGCTGTTTTTT
- - TRBJ2-2 TRBV7-9 CASSLDSGPTGELFF TGTGCCAGCAGCTTAGATTCAGGGCCCACCGGGGAGCTGTTTTTT
- - TRBJ1-2 TRBV6-6 CASGPPGNYGYTF TGTGCCAGCGGCCCGCCGGGGAACTATGGCTACACCTTC
once TRBD2 TRBJ2-7 TRBV18 CASSLGAGSTYEQYF TGTGCCAGCTCACTAGGAGCGGGATCTACCTACGAGCAGTACTTC
once TRBD1 TRBJ1-1 TRBV4-1 CASSQISIGQGEAFF TGCGCCAGCAGCCAGATTTCAATCGGACAGGGGGAGGCTTTCTTT
- TRBD2 TRBJ2-1 TRBV13 CASSLGVRGAPYNEQFF TGTGCCAGCAGCTTAGGGGTGCGGGGGGCGCCCTACAATGAGCAGTTCTTC
- - TRBJ2-1 TRBV7-2 CASSLISGSEQFF TGTGCCAGCAGCTTAATAAGCGGGTCGGAGCAGTTCTTC
once TRBD1 TRBJ2-2 TRBV7-8 CASSLVPGQGNVRSTGELFF TGTGCCAGCAGCTTGGTGCCGGGACAGGGAAACGTCCGAAGCACCGGGGAGCTGTTTTTT
- TRBD1 TRBJ2-7 TRBV6-1 CASSDGTGGREQYF TGTGCCAGCAGTGACGGGACAGGGGGCCGGGAGCAGTACTTC
- - TRBJ1-4 TRBV1 CTSSRGGNEKLFF TGCACCAGCTCCAGGGGCGGGAATGAAAAACTGTTTTTT
- TRBD1 TRBJ2-7 TRBV30 CAWTGGNSYEQYF TGTGCCTGGACAGGGGGCAACTCCTACGAGCAGTACTTC
- TRBD1 TRBJ2-3 TRBV11-2 CASSLGQGDTDTQYF TGTGCCAGCAGCTTAGGACAGGGAGACACAGATACGCAGTATTTT
- - TRBJ1-1 TRBV6-6 CASSYLQNINTEAFF TGTGCCAGCAGTTACTTACAGAACATTAACACTGAAGCTTTCTTT
many - TRBJ2-5 TRBV7-2 CASSFVAGQETQYF TGTGCCAGCAGCTTTGTCGCGGGGCAAGAGACCCAGTACTTC
- - TRBJ1-4 TRBV5-4 CASSPGSATNEKLFF TGTGCCAGCAGCCCAGGGTCGGCAACTAATGAAAAACTGTTTTTT
- - TRBJ2-2 TRBV19 CASTLIWEMDTGELFF TGTGCCAGTACCCTTATCTGGGAGATGGACACCGGGGAGCTGTTTTTT